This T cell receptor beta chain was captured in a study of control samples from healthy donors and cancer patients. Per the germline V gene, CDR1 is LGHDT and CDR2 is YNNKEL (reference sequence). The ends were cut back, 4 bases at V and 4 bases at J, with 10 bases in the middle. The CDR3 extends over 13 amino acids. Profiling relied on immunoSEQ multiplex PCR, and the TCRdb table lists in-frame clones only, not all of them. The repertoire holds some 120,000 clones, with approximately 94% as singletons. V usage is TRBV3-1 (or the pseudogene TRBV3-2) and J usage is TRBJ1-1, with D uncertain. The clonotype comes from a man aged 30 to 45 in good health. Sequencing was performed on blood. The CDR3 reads CASSRLGGTEAFF. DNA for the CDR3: TGTGCCAGCAGCCGCCTGGGAGGCACTGAAGCTTTCTTT.